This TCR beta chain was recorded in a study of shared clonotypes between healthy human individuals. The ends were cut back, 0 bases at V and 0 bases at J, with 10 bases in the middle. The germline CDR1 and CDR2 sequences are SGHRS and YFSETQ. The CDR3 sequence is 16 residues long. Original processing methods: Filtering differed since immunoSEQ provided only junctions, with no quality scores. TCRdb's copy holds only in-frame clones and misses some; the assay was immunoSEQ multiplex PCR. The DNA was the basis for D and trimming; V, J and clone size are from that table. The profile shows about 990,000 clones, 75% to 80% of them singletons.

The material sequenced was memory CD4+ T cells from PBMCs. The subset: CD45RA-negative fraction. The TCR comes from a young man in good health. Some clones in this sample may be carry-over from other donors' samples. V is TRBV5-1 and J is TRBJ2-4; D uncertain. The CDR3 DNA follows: TGCGCCAGCAGCTTGGTGGCCGGGCTAGCCAAAAACATTCAGTACTTC. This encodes CASSLVAGLAKNIQYF.